Listed below are T cell receptor beta chains from one sample, sequenced in a study of T cells in Graves' hyperthyroidism and ophthalmopathy. From the multiplex PCR reads, TCRdb called clonotypes with MiXCR, one entry per CDR3 protein. The table shows 300,000 to 450,000 distinct CDR3 sequences, with approximately 17% occurring only once. Sequencing was done on a sample of blood. The receptors stem from a man aged 18-30 years with Graves' ophthalmopathy. Both conserved end residues are part of each CDR3. The D gene is left open where the match is weak. Expanded clones are given a class, and other clones once, few, many or no size at all.

clone size	D gene	V gene	J gene	CDR3 protein	CDR3 DNA
few	NA	TRBV25-1	TRBJ2-1	CASSEFGRSSYNEQFF	TGTGCCAGCAGTGAATTTGGGAGGAGCTCCTACAATGAGCAGTTCTTC
few	NA	TRBV7-9	TRBJ1-5	CASSLIPTGIDNQPQHF	TGTGCCAGCAGCCTAATCCCGACGGGGATCGACAATCAGCCCCAGCATTTT
many	TRBD1	TRBV11-2	TRBJ2-7	CASSPFDRAHEQYF	TGTGCCAGCAGCCCTTTTGACAGGGCCCACGAGCAGTACTTC
NA	NA	TRBV19	TRBJ1-5	CASKAGSNNQPQHF	TGTGCCAGTAAGGCGGGGTCTAACAATCAGCCCCAGCATTTT
once	NA	TRBV15	TRBJ1-2	CATSRGRAKGDGYTF	TGTGCCACCAGCAGAGGTAGAGCGAAAGGGGATGGCTACACCTTC
many	TRBD2	TRBV9	TRBJ2-5	CASSVGLAGAQETQYF	TGTGCCAGCAGCGTAGGGCTAGCGGGGGCCCAAGAGACCCAGTACTTC
many	NA	TRBV10-3	TRBJ1-1	CAISESGLSTEAFF	TGTGCCATCAGTGAGTCAGGCCTGAGCACTGAAGCTTTCTTT
NA	NA	TRBV7-2	TRBJ2-2	CASSFLGGAAGELFF	TGTGCCAGCAGCTTCCTGGGGGGGGCGGCCGGGGAGCTGTTTTTT
many	NA	TRBV16	TRBJ1-1	CASSQSIGRQIEAFF	TGTGCCAGCAGCCAATCGATCGGAAGGCAAATTGAAGCTTTCTTT
NA	NA	TRBV6-5	TRBJ1-2	CASSYSIFYGYTF	TGTGCCAGCAGTTACTCGATCTTCTATGGCTACACCTTC
many	NA	TRBV5-8	TRBJ1-4	CASSPADRLEKLFF	TGTGCCAGCAGCCCGGCCGACAGACTGGAAAAACTGTTTTTT
many	NA	TRBV9	TRBJ1-1	CASSARGTPRGTEAFF	TGTGCCAGCAGCGCTCGTGGGACCCCACGGGGCACTGAAGCTTTCTTT
many	NA	TRBV28	TRBJ2-7	CASSLLRNEQYF	TGTGCCAGCAGTTTACTACGAAACGAGCAGTACTTC
NA	NA	TRBV5-1	TRBJ1-4	CASSLAGRGGDEKLFF	TGCGCCAGCAGCTTGGCCGGGAGGGGAGGCGATGAAAAACTGTTTTTT